Shown below are 30 T cell receptor beta chains from a single sample sequenced in a study of neurological immune-mediated disorders (dated by TCRdb to the late 2010s). Library method: 5' RACE. The instrument was an Illumina HiSeq 2500. TCRdb ran its own pipeline on the public reads, namely fastp trimming at Q25 and MiXCR clone calling, and kept in-frame beta chains. All rows with the same CDR3 protein become a single entry with the most common DNA and genes. The sample data list under 130,000 distinct CDR3 sequences, and 9.5% to 14% of these were observed just once. The ten most abundant clones make up about 3% of the sample. The time point tag for this specimen amounts to: longitudinal time-point 3. Sequencing was done on a sample of PBMCs. The origin of the receptors is a female donor with HTLV-1-associated myelopathy (HAM/TSP).

The chain is built from TRBV5-1 and TRBJ1-2; D remains ambiguous. CDR1 and CDR2 (germline): SGHRS, YFSETQ. V lost 4 bases and J 4 bases, leaving 11 bases between the germline ends. This CDR3 is built from 13 residues. The CDR3 DNA reads as TGCGCCAGCAGCCTGGCGGTTGGCTATGGCTACACCTTC. As protein: CASSLAVGYGYTF.

This clonotype was recorded many times. The chain couples TRBV20-1 to TRBJ2-3; 10 bases align to TRBD1. The CDR3 is 14 residues long. Trimming cost V 5 bases and J 2 bases; bases outside gene matches: 4. Germline V gives CDR1 DFQATT, CDR2 SNEGSKA (reference sequence). Here the CDR3 reads CSAPRQGATDTQYF. CDR3 coding DNA: TGCAGTGCTCCGCGACAGGGGGCCACAGATACGCAGTATTTT.

This clonotype was picked up many times. J is TRBJ2-3 and V is TRBV9; D remains unclear. The CDR3 runs to 11 residues. Germline V lookup: CDR1 SGDLS, CDR2 YYNGEE. With 2 bases removed from V and 6 bases from J, the gap between germline ends came to 4 bases. In nucleotides, the CDR3 is TGTGCCAGCAGCGTCGATGATACGCAGTATTTT. The encoded protein is CASSVDDTQYF. Full variable domain (rest looked up from reference TRBV9 and TRBJ2-3): DSGVTQTPKHLITATGQRVTLRCSPRSGDLSVYWYQQSLDQGLQFLIQYYNGEERAKGNILERFSAQQFPDLHSELNLSSLELGDSALYFCASSVDDTQYFGPGTRLTVL.

In its sample, this clonotype was seen many times. The CDR3 loop is CASSSQGGGRGSYEQYF. CDR3 coding DNA: TGCGCCAGCAGCTCCCAGGGAGGCGGGCGGGGCTCCTACGAGCAGTACTTC. The chain employs TRBV5-1 and TRBJ2-7; weak D call: TRBD2 (6 bases). The CDR3 extends over 17 amino acids. The V and J ends lost 3 bases and 0 bases respectively, with 19 bases between them. Germline V gene data show CDR1 as SGHRS and CDR2 as YFSETQ.

This clonotype was detected a few times. The chain is built from TRBV20-1 and TRBJ2-7; a possible D gene is TRBD1 (6 bases). The CDR3 has 12 amino acids. The V gene lost 5 bases and the J gene lost 0 bases, with 8 bases spanning the gap. Per the germline V gene, CDR1 is DFQATT and CDR2 is SNEGSKA (reference sequence). The CDR3 sequence: CSASTGSYEQYF. The CDR3, as DNA: TGCAGTGCTTCGACAGGCTCCTACGAGCAGTACTTC.

A few counts support this clonotype. A much larger clone differs by one base, so this may be a read error. The chain joins TRBV3-1 to TRBJ2-2; D call uncertain. This CDR3 is 18 amino acids long. Germline CDR1 LGHDT, CDR2 YNNKEL (reference sequence). The CDR3 coding sequence is TGTGCCAGCAACCAACCCCCGGGCCAGTACCTTCTGGACGGGGAGCTGTTTTTT. This codes for CASNQPPGQYLLDGELFF.

Notes on this clonotype: This may be a read error, as it is one base from a much larger clone. The V gene is TRBV20-1, the J gene TRBJ2-3; no definite D call. Between the trimmed V and J ends, which lost 6 bases and 5 bases, there was a span of 15 bases. The CDR3 spans 13 residues. Germline loops: CDR1 DFQATT, CDR2 SNEGSKA (reference sequence). In DNA form, the CDR3 reads TGCAGTGCGAGGCAGTGGATTATAGATACGCAGTATTTT. This codes for CSARQWIIDTQYF.

This clonotype was seen ten or more times. This chain joins TRBV7-2 and TRBJ2-6, with D perhaps assigned TRBD1 or TRBD2 (5 bases each). This CDR3 comprises 16 residues. V was pared by 8 bases and J by 0 bases, with 14 bases between. Germline V CDR1 and CDR2: SGHTA, FQGNSA. The CDR3 DNA reads TGTGCCAGCGGGGGTGGTCGGGCCTCTGGGGCCAACGTCCTGACTTTC. It codes for CASGGGRASGANVLTF.

This clonotype was detected many times. The chain is built from TRBV6-6 and TRBJ1-5, with D hard to call. The CDR3 consists of 14 residues. Germline lookup yields CDR1 MNHNY and CDR2 SVGAGI (reference sequence). Trimming shortened V by 5 bases and J by 3 bases, and 11 bases separated the two germline ends. The CDR3 DNA reads TGTGCCAGCAGTCCCCTTACCCTCAATCAGCCCCAGCATTTT. It specifies CASSPLTLNQPQHF.

This clonotype was counted between two and nine times. J is TRBJ2-7 and V is TRBV7-2, with D possibly called TRBD1 or TRBD2 (5 bases each). The V gene's germline CDR1 is SGHTA and CDR2 FQGNSA. Trimming took off 1 base at V and 4 bases at J, with 8 bases between the two ends. This CDR3 region has 13 residues. The CDR3, as DNA: TGTGCCAGCAGCTTAGGGGACGGTTACGAGCAGTACTTC. Protein product: CASSLGDGYEQYF. The whole variable domain, remainder taken from reference TRBV7-2 and TRBJ2-7, is GAGVSQSPSNKVTEKGKDVELRCDPISGHTALYWYRQSLGQGLEFLIYFQGNSAPDKSGLPSDRFSAERTGGSVSTLTIQRTQQEDSAVYLCASSLGDGYEQYFGPGTRLTVT.

This clonotype was counted ten times or more. The CDR3: CSASSYNEQFF. Here the CDR3 DNA reads TGCAGTGCTAGCAGTTACAATGAGCAGTTCTTC. J is TRBJ2-1 and V is TRBV20-1; no reliable D call. The CDR3 runs to 11 residues. The V gene's germline CDR1 is DFQATT and CDR2 SNEGSKA (reference sequence). The germline V and J ends were trimmed by 3 bases and 4 bases, with 4 bases remaining between them.

This clonotype was recorded at least ten times. The chain employs TRBV4-1 and TRBJ1-5; D ambiguous. V lost 1 base, J lost 9 bases, and 16 bases lay in between. Looked up from germline, CDR1 is MGHRA and CDR2 is YSYEKL. The CDR3 totals 15 residues. CDR3 in DNA: TGCGCCAGCAGCCAAGTTAGTAGCACGGACTTGCCCCAGCATTTT. Translation: CASSQVSSTDLPQHF.

The table lists this clonotype with a few counts. The gene calls are TRBV20-1 and TRBJ2-3; TRBD1 is a possible D gene (6 bases). V was trimmed by 3 bases and J by 3 bases, leaving 13 bases between them. CDR3 length equals 14 residues. Germline CDR1 is DFQATT and CDR2 is SNEGSKA (reference sequence). The DNA of the CDR3 is TGCAGTGCTAGGATTGGACAGAGGACAGATACGCAGTATTTT. It codes for CSARIGQRTDTQYF.

This clonotype was detected many times. J is TRBJ2-2 and V is TRBV5-1; TRBD1 matches at 7 bases. The CDR3 extends over 15 amino acids. From germline, CDR1 is SGHRS and CDR2 YFSETQ. V trimming: 1 base; J trimming: 6 bases; junction bases outside the gene matches: 6. The CDR3 DNA sequence: TGCGCCAGCAGCTTGAGGGGGCTCTCGGCCGGGGAGCTGTTTTTT. This sequence encodes CASSLRGLSAGELFF. The full variable domain, rest sourced from reference TRBV5-1 and TRBJ2-2, is KAGVTQTPRYLIKTRGQQVTLSCSPISGHRSVSWYQQTPGQGLQFLFEYFSETQRNKGNFPGRFSGRQFSNSRSEMNVSTLELGDSALYLCASSLRGLSAGELFFGEGSRLTVL.

The table lists this clonotype with many counts. The rearrangement links TRBV10-3 to TRBJ2-3; possible D gene TRBD2, 6 bases. Per germline, CDR1 ENHRY and CDR2 SYGVKD. The CDR3 is made up of 15 amino acids. V lost 3 bases and J lost 4, with 14 bases in between. Here the CDR3 reads CAISDREVLSDTQYF. As DNA, the CDR3 is TGTGCCATCAGTGACAGGGAGGTTTTGTCAGATACGCAGTATTTT.

This clonotype was recorded many times. This sequence joins TRBV6-5 and TRBJ2-3; 9 bases are shared with TRBD2. With V trimmed by 6 bases and J by 2 bases, 9 bases remained unmatched. The CDR3 is 16 amino acids. CDR1 MNHEY and CDR2 SVGAGI come from the germline V gene. Here the CDR3 DNA reads TGTGCCAGCAGCAGTGGTAGCGGGGGAGTCACAGATACGCAGTATTTT. Its translation: CASSSGSGGVTDTQYF.

This clonotype was counted many times. V usage is TRBV20-1 and J usage is TRBJ1-1; D is unresolved. The germline V gene encodes CDR1 DFQATT and CDR2 SNEGSKA (reference sequence). The CDR3 sequence is 13 residues long. V was cut by 5 bases and J by 6 bases, with 16 bases left in between. Here the CDR3 reads CSARSPGRPEAFF. The DNA of the CDR3 is TGCAGTGCTCGTAGCCCCGGGCGTCCTGAAGCTTTCTTT.

This clonotype has ten or more counts. For the CDR3, the DNA is TGTGCCAGCAGCTGGGCCGGGGAGCTGTTTTTT. Translation: CASSWAGELFF. The chain recombines TRBV5-6 with TRBJ2-2; no firm D call. CDR1 SGHDT and CDR2 YYEEEE come from the germline V gene. V lost 3 bases, J lost 6 bases, and 3 bases lay in between. This CDR3 has 11 residues.

This clonotype was picked up many times. V usage is TRBV5-1 and J usage is TRBJ2-1; maybe TRBD1 (5 bases). The CDR3 covers 15 residues. V gave up 2 bases and J gave up 5 bases, with 14 bases separating them. Germline V gene sequence: CDR1 SGHRS, CDR2 YFSETQ. The CDR3 DNA sequence: TGCGCCAGCAGCTTCATCCAGGGCCGGAACAATGAGCAGTTCTTC. It is translated as CASSFIQGRNNEQFF.

This clonotype was recorded at least ten times. The J gene is TRBJ1-2, the V gene TRBV12-3 or TRBV12-4; D is uncertain. V was pared by 6 bases and J by 4 bases, with 12 bases between. This CDR3 spans 13 amino acids. CDR3 in DNA: TGTGCCAGCAGGCCCCGGACCGGCTATGGCTACACCTTC. Its translation is CASRPRTGYGYTF.

This clonotype was observed at least ten times. The gene calls are TRBV5-1 and TRBJ2-1; 9 bases align to TRBD2. Per the germline V gene, CDR1 is SGHRS and CDR2 is YFSETQ. J was trimmed by 7 bases and V by 4 bases; bases with no gene match: 9. The length of the CDR3 is 15 residues. CDR3 loop: CASSRRDSGRNEQFF. The CDR3 DNA sequence: TGCGCCAGCAGCCGTCGGGACAGCGGGAGGAATGAGCAGTTCTTC.

This clonotype has a count of ten or more. The V call is TRBV5-5, the J call TRBJ2-1, with 10 bases aligning to TRBD1. J lost 3 bases, V lost 8 bases, and 8 bases had no gene match. The length of the CDR3 is 15 residues. The germline CDR1 and CDR2 sequences are SGHKS and YYEKEE (reference sequence). This chain's CDR3 is CASVTGGGYYNEQFF. The CDR3 nucleotides read TGTGCCAGTGTGACAGGGGGCGGGTACTACAATGAGCAGTTCTTC.

This chain uses TRBV5-5 with TRBJ1-2; perhaps TRBD1 as D (5 bases). Deletions cut 0 bases from V and 2 bases from J, with 11 bases between. CDR1 SGHKS and CDR2 YYEKEE come from the germline V gene (reference sequence). This CDR3 region has 15 residues. Here the CDR3 DNA reads TGTGCCAGCAGCTTGGTTTCAGGGCAGAACTATGGCTACACCTTC. Amino acids: CASSLVSGQNYGYTF.

This clonotype has at least ten counts. The rearrangement joins TRBV20-1 to TRBJ2-2, with D uncertain. Germline assignment: CDR1 DFQATT and CDR2 SNEGSKA (reference sequence). This CDR3 has 14 amino acids. The ends were cut back, 3 bases at V and 1 base at J, with 9 bases in the middle. This CDR3 reads CSASSIVNTGELFF. The DNA for the CDR3 is TGCAGTGCTAGCTCTATCGTGAACACCGGGGAGCTGTTTTTT.

By sample share, this clonotype is medium-sized (0.01 to 0.1%). The chain carries TRBV20-1 and TRBJ2-5; perhaps TRBD2 as D (6 bases). This CDR3 is built from 13 residues. Trimming took off 0 bases at V and 5 bases at J, with 10 bases between the two ends. Germline V gives CDR1 DFQATT, CDR2 SNEGSKA (reference sequence). CDR3 in amino acids: CSARDPLAETQYF. CDR3 nucleotide sequence: TGCAGTGCTAGAGATCCGCTAGCGGAGACCCAGTACTTC.

This clonotype was found many times. The chain carries TRBV20-1 and TRBJ2-7; D is uncertain. The CDR3 is 12 residues long. The V gene lost 8 bases and the J gene lost 1 base, with 12 bases spanning the gap. Germline lookup yields CDR1 DFQATT and CDR2 SNEGSKA (reference sequence). DNA of the CDR3: TGCAGTATACTGCCGGAGTCCTACGAGCAGTACTTC. It is translated as CSILPESYEQYF.

This clonotype has a count of ten or more. V and J are TRBV20-1 and TRBJ2-3, with D possibly being TRBD1 or TRBD2 (7 bases each). Trimming shortened V by 4 bases and J by 3 bases, and 14 bases separated the two germline ends. This CDR3 has 14 amino acids. The V gene's germline CDR1 is DFQATT and CDR2 SNEGSKA (reference sequence). CDR3 amino acids: CSAIQGRGTDTQYF. For the CDR3, the DNA is TGCAGTGCTATACAGGGGAGGGGGACAGATACGCAGTATTTT.

This clonotype was counted many times. CDR3 DNA: TGCGCCAGCAGCCAAGTTGACAGGGCCGCAGATACGCAGTATTTT. As protein: CASSQVDRAADTQYF. This chain links TRBV4-1 with TRBJ2-3; 7 bases align to TRBD1. Germline values: CDR1 MGHRA, CDR2 YSYEKL. The CDR3 is 15 residues long. The V segment lost 1 base and the J segment 4 bases; nucleotides outside the gene matches: 5.

In this sample, this clonotype turned up many times. This chain links TRBV2 with TRBJ2-5; no firm D call. This CDR3 has 15 residues. V gave up 1 base and J gave up 1 base, with 10 bases separating them. Germline V lookup: CDR1 SNHLY, CDR2 FYNNEI. CDR3 in DNA: TGTGCCAGCAGTGAAGGGACGGCACTCCAAGAGACCCAGTACTTC. It yields the protein CASSEGTALQETQYF.

The table lists this clonotype with many counts. The chain links TRBV7-2 to TRBJ2-2; D might be TRBD1 (6 bases). The V end lost 5 bases, the J end lost 4 bases, and 8 bases lay between the germline ends. The CDR3 sequence is 13 residues long. From germline, CDR1 is SGHTA and CDR2 FQGNSA. CDR3 region: CASSTRGTGELFF. The DNA of the CDR3 is TGTGCCAGCAGCACCAGGGGCACCGGGGAGCTGTTTTTT.